The 3 T cell receptor beta chains below were found in one sample sequenced in a study of blood T cell repertoires in COVID-19. The table came from immunoSEQ multiplex PCR; TCRdb's copy has only in-frame clones and leaves some out. The profile shows around 70,000 clones, roughly 82% of them singletons. Material: peripheral blood. These receptors came from a man in his fifties or sixties with acute or convalescent COVID-19.

The chain uses TRBV7-2 and TRBJ1-1; possibly TRBD1 for D (5 bases). This CDR3 is built from 13 residues. V gave up 0 bases and J gave up 10 bases, with 12 bases separating them. Germline CDR1 reads SGHTA; CDR2 reads FQGNSA. The CDR3 loop is CASSLAIWGGAFF. As DNA, the CDR3 is TGTGCCAGCAGCTTAGCCATCTGGGGCGGAGCTTTCTTT.

V and J are TRBV3-1 (or the pseudogene TRBV3-2) and TRBJ1-3; 7 bases line up with TRBD1. After removal of 2 bases from V and 4 bases from J, the junction contained 5 bases not matched to a gene. The length of the CDR3 is 15 residues. The germline CDR1 and CDR2 sequences are LGHDT and YNNKEL (reference sequence). For the CDR3, the DNA is TGTGCCAGCAGCCAAAAGACAGGGAACGGAAACACCATATATTTT. It is translated as CASSQKTGNGNTIYF.

This chain connects TRBV29-1 to TRBJ2-2, with D possibly matching TRBD1 (6 bases). The CDR3 is made up of 14 amino acids. Germline loops: CDR1 SQVTM, CDR2 ANQGSEA. V was pared by 3 bases and J by 4 bases, with 12 bases between. This CDR3 reads CSVDPGHLTGELFF. The CDR3 DNA is TGCAGCGTTGATCCGGGACACCTCACCGGGGAGCTGTTTTTT.